These T cell receptor beta chains were read from a single sample in a study of T cell responses to AZD1222 COVID-19 vaccine. Some clones are missing from TCRdb's copy, which holds only in-frame ones; the method was immunoSEQ multiplex PCR. The sample has around 150,000 clones; 92% are singletons. This specimen consisted of peripheral blood, obtained 28 days after the second AZD1222 dose. The receptor set was obtained from an adult who received the AZD1222 COVID-19 vaccine. Both conserved end residues are part of each CDR3. The order of the fields is V gene, clone size, J gene, D gene, CDR3 protein, CDR3 DNA. A D gene is named only where the DNA matches it firmly. Clone size appears in some rows only: once, few, many, or a class for an expanded clone.

TRBV7-9	-	TRBJ1-1	-	CASSLGFEAFF	TGTGCCAGCAGCTTAGGGTTTGAAGCTTTCTTT
TRBV3-1/TRBV3-2	-	TRBJ2-7	-	CASSQKYSYEQYF	TGTGCCAGCAGCCAAAAGTACTCCTACGAGCAGTACTTC
TRBV18	-	TRBJ2-7	-	CASSPFQGIASYEQYF	TGTGCCAGCTCCCCATTTCAGGGTATTGCATCCTACGAGCAGTACTTC
TRBV6-5	-	TRBJ1-6	TRBD1	CASSRDSVHSPLHF	TGTGCCAGCAGTCGGGACAGCGTCCATTCACCCCTCCACTTT
TRBV5-4	-	TRBJ2-3	-	CASSYFSGNTQYF	TGTGCCAGCAGCTACTTTAGCGGCAATACGCAGTATTTT
TRBV2	once	TRBJ1-2	-	CASAAGETGYTF	TGTGCCAGCGCGGCAGGGGAGACTGGCTACACCTTC
TRBV6-5	once	TRBJ1-1	TRBD1	CASRMGQLNTEAFF	TGTGCCAGCAGGATGGGACAGCTGAACACTGAAGCTTTCTTT
TRBV5-1	-	TRBJ2-3	TRBD2	CASTGLAGGTDTQYF	TGCGCCAGCACCGGACTAGCGGGGGGCACAGATACGCAGTATTTT
TRBV6-5	-	TRBJ1-2	TRBD1	CASDRDRFGYTF	TGTGCCAGCGACCGGGACAGATTTGGCTACACCTTC
TRBV4-1	-	TRBJ2-7	-	CASSPGGRNYEQYF	TGCGCCAGCAGCCCGGGTGGCAGGAACTACGAGCAGTACTTC
TRBV5-1	-	TRBJ1-2	-	CASSLPAANYGYTF	TGCGCCAGCAGCTTGCCGGCAGCTAACTATGGCTACACCTTC
TRBV5-5	-	TRBJ1-3	-	CASSLGLASGNTIYF	TGTGCCAGCAGCTTAGGGCTAGCCTCTGGAAACACCATATATTTT
TRBV29-1	-	TRBJ1-1	TRBD1	CSVEMDRGRTEAFF	TGCAGCGTTGAAATGGACAGGGGGCGGACTGAAGCTTTCTTT
TRBV2	-	TRBJ1-2	TRBD1	CASSKYRGQGYGYTF	TGTGCCAGCAGCAAATACAGGGGCCAGGGCTATGGCTACACCTTC
TRBV7-9	-	TRBJ2-5	TRBD1	CASSQRTGIQETQYF	TGTGCCAGCAGCCAAAGGACAGGGATCCAAGAGACCCAGTACTTC
TRBV13	-	TRBJ2-2	TRBD2	CASSAGGNTGELFF	TGTGCCAGCAGCGCGGGGGGGAACACCGGGGAGCTGTTTTTT
TRBV9	-	TRBJ2-7	-	CASSVEPAPYEQYF	TGTGCCAGCAGCGTAGAACCAGCCCCCTACGAGCAGTACTTC
TRBV7-9	-	TRBJ1-2	TRBD1	CASSLVGQGNYGYTF	TGTGCCAGCAGCTTAGTGGGACAGGGCAACTATGGCTACACCTTC
TRBV18	-	TRBJ1-1	-	CASSPKPENTEAFF	TGTGCCAGCTCACCAAAACCCGAGAACACTGAAGCTTTCTTT
TRBV27	once	TRBJ1-1	-	CASHAEGVMNTEAFF	TGTGCCAGCCACGCGGAGGGGGTTATGAACACTGAAGCTTTCTTT
TRBV3-1/TRBV3-2	-	TRBJ1-2	TRBD1	CASSPGQGPYGYTF	TGTGCCAGCAGCCCTGGACAGGGCCCCTATGGCTACACCTTC
TRBV19	-	TRBJ2-2	-	CASSIGLTNTGELFF	TGTGCCAGTAGTATAGGGCTAACTAACACCGGGGAGCTGTTTTTT